The 13 T cell receptor beta chains given below trace back to one sample, sequenced in a study of Graves' ophthalmopathy and Graves' hyperthyroidism. RNA transcripts provided the template for amplifying TCR beta CDR3 regions. Second-round multiplex PCR came after a first-round RT-PCR that employed HTBI primers. TCRdb ran MiXCR on the multiplex PCR reads and lists one entry per CDR3 protein. The data show 400,000 to 450,000 distinct CDR3 sequences, with 20% to 25% seen just once and approximately 3% held by the top ten. The sample was peripheral blood. The receptor set was obtained from a woman aged 18 to 35 with stable Graves' hyperthyroidism.

The V gene is TRBV5-1, the J gene TRBJ1-1; D perhaps matches TRBD1 (5 bases). In germline, CDR1 is SGHRS, CDR2 YFSETQ. This CDR3 is 16 amino acids long. Between the trimmed V and J ends, which lost 4 bases and 3 bases, there was a span of 19 bases. This CDR3 reads CASSIGTSSLDTEAFF. The DNA of the CDR3 is TGCGCCAGCAGCATAGGGACTTCGAGTTTGGACACTGAAGCTTTCTTT.

This clonotype was picked up many times. The chain carries TRBV28 and TRBJ2-7, with unresolved D. V lost 10 bases to trimming and J lost 4 bases, with 11 bases between them. The germline V gene has CDR1 MDHEN and CDR2 SYDVKM. The CDR3 contains 11 residues. CDR3 coding DNA: TGTGCCACTGCGGCGGAGTACGAGCAGTACTTC. Its translation is CATAAEYEQYF.

Worth noting for this clonotype: With a much larger clone just one base away, this may be a read error. The chain has TRBV12-3 or TRBV12-4 and TRBJ1-1; a weak D match, TRBD1 (6 bases). This CDR3 contains 13 residues. The CDR3 nucleotides are TGTGCCAGCAGTTTCTCAGGGGCTACTGAAGCTTGCTTT. Protein product: CASSFSGATEACF.

The sample holds many counts of this clonotype. The chain combines TRBV27 with TRBJ1-2; no clear D gene. Deletions cut 0 bases from V and 1 base from J, with 9 bases between. Germline lookup yields CDR1 MNHEY and CDR2 SMNVEV (reference sequence). The CDR3 contains 15 residues. CDR3 bases: TGTGCCAGCAGTTTATCAGGAGGAGATAACTATGGCTACACCTTC. Its translation: CASSLSGGDNYGYTF.

The J gene is TRBJ2-4, the V gene TRBV9; possible D gene TRBD2, 7 bases. Deletions cut 6 bases from V and 5 bases from J, with 12 bases between. The CDR3 has 13 amino acids. Germline V gene lookup returns CDR1 SGDLS and CDR2 YYNGEE. The CDR3 DNA reads TGTGCCAGCAAGGGGGAGGGAGAAAACATTCAGTACTTC. Amino acid sequence: CASKGEGENIQYF.

There are a few counts of this clonotype. The V gene is TRBV3-1, the J gene TRBJ2-5; 7 nucleotides match TRBD1. The length of the CDR3 is 15 residues. Per germline, CDR1 LGHDT and CDR2 YNNKEL (reference sequence). Trimming at V came to 2 bases and at J to 5 bases, leaving 8 bases not matched to a gene. The CDR3 DNA sequence: TGTGCCAGCAGCCAACGACAGGGACGAGTGGAGACCCAGTACTTC. The encoded protein is CASSQRQGRVETQYF.

The chain links TRBV12-3 or TRBV12-4 to TRBJ2-7; D unresolved. V was clipped by 3 bases and J by 5 bases, with 8 bases between them. CDR3 length equals 12 residues. In DNA form, the CDR3 reads TGTGCCAGCAGTTTGGATGGGAACGAGCAGTACTTC. The encoded protein is CASSLDGNEQYF.

This clonotype was detected ten times or more. The rearrangement links TRBV7-2 to TRBJ1-2; D is uncertain. Germline lookup yields CDR1 SGHTA and CDR2 FQGNSA. V shed 4 bases and J shed 4 bases, with 10 bases lying between them. The CDR3 runs 13 residues. The CDR3 nucleotides are TGTGCCAGCAGCTACCGGGTCCTCTATGGCTACACCTTC. Its translation is CASSYRVLYGYTF.

The V and J genes are TRBV6-2 or TRBV6-3 and TRBJ1-6; a possible D gene is TRBD1 (5 bases). This CDR3 is 16 amino acids long. Germline CDR1 reads MNHEY; CDR2 reads SVGEGT. Trimming removed 11 bases from V and 6 bases from J, with 23 bases in between. The CDR3 region is CAARGFTAKINSPLHF. DNA of the CDR3: TGTGCCGCTCGGGGCTTCACAGCGAAAATTAATTCACCCCTCCACTTT.

This clonotype was recorded many times. The chain recombines TRBV30 with TRBJ2-7; possibly TRBD1 for D (6 bases). The germline CDR1 and CDR2 sequences are GTSNPN and SVGIG (reference sequence). The V and J ends lost 0 bases and 1 base respectively, with 10 bases between them. This CDR3 has 14 amino acids. This CDR3 is CAWSVGQGSYEQYF. The CDR3 coding sequence is TGTGCCTGGAGTGTTGGTCAGGGGTCCTACGAGCAGTACTTC.

This clonotype was counted many times. This sequence joins TRBV20-1 and TRBJ1-1; D uncertain. Germline V gene sequence: CDR1 DFQATT, CDR2 SNEGSKA (reference sequence). The CDR3 runs to 13 residues. V was clipped by 7 bases and J by 2 bases, with 14 bases between them. The CDR3 here is CSGGGAGNTEAFF. In DNA form, the CDR3 reads TGCAGTGGTGGAGGCGCGGGTAACACTGAAGCTTTCTTT.

The chain couples TRBV2 to TRBJ2-5, with D tentatively TRBD1 (5 bases). Germline V CDR1 and CDR2: SNHLY, FYNNEI. The V gene lost 6 bases and the J gene lost 2 bases, with 16 bases spanning the gap. CDR3 size: 15 residues. Here the CDR3 reads CASRHRTLIQETQYF. The CDR3 DNA follows: TGTGCCAGCAGACATCGGACACTAATACAAGAGACCCAGTACTTC.

This clonotype appeared a few times. V gene TRBV30 combines with J gene TRBJ1-3; no clear D. The CDR3 is 15 residues long. V dropped 0 bases and J dropped 0 bases, with 9 bases sitting between them. Germline values: CDR1 GTSNPN, CDR2 SVGIG (reference sequence). CDR3 sequence: CAWSVNWSSGNTIYF. The CDR3 DNA is TGTGCCTGGAGTGTTAACTGGAGCTCTGGAAACACCATATATTTT. Combining the CDR3 with reference TRBV30 and TRBJ1-3 gives the whole variable domain SQTIHQWPATLVQPVGSPLSLECTVEGTSNPNLYWYRQAAGRGLQLLFYSVGIGQISSEVPQNLSASRPQDRQFILSSKKLLLSDSGFYLCAWSVNWSSGNTIYFGEGSWLTVV.